This T cell receptor beta chain comes out of a study of shared clonotypes between healthy human individuals. In regard to this clone: Its antigen is not identified.

Replicate PCRs run on unsorted PBMC used around 330 ng DNA, which was approximately 30,000 T cell genomes. Original processing methods: In the immunoSEQ data, sequences were junction-only and lacked quality scores, so filtering differed. Sequenced by immunoSEQ multiplex PCR; TCRdb stores in-frame clones only, minus some. V, J and clone size were drawn from that table, and D and trimming were deduced from the DNA. The table records about 480,000 clones, 75% to 80% of them present only once. V trimming: 5 bases; J trimming: 2 bases; junction bases outside the gene matches: 8. The CDR3 is made up of 15 amino acids. Per the germline V gene, CDR1 is SGDLS and CDR2 is YYNGEE. General observations from the study: The authors expected sequencing depth to affect clonotype sharing among donors.

The clonotype was recovered from a woman between 40 and 55 years old in good health. Some clones in this sample may be carry-over from other donors' samples. This rearrangement joins TRBV9 to TRBJ2-5, with TRBD1 matching 8 bases. The sequenced sample was PBMCs. The CDR3, as DNA: TGTGCCAGCAGTCCCGGGACAGGTAATCAAGAGACCCAGTACTTC. It specifies CASSPGTGNQETQYF.